This TCR beta chain was observed in a study of T cell repertoires in cytomegalovirus infection. Study-level results: The response measured ex vivo was dominated by TCR beta clonotypes (HLA-C-restricted and CMV-specific).

One entry per CDR3 protein results from TCRdb running MiXCR on the reads. The sample holds approximately 1,000,000 distinct CDR3 sequences, approximately 31% seen once. V was clipped by 3 bases and J by 9 bases; unmatched bases: 10. The CDR3 is 15 amino acids. Many counts were recorded for this clonotype. Its target is unknown. The chain has TRBV12-3 or TRBV12-4 and TRBJ2-1, with 8 bases lining up with TRBD1. The receptor was isolated from a human donor in good health (CMV status not recorded). Some clones in this sample may be carry-over from other donors' samples. Sequenced material: cultured CD8+ T cells from PBMCs, taken from culture after CMV antigen stimulation. CDR3 amino acids: CASSFVDRGVGEQFF. The CDR3 coding sequence is TGTGCCAGCAGTTTCGTCGACAGGGGAGTCGGTGAGCAGTTCTTC.